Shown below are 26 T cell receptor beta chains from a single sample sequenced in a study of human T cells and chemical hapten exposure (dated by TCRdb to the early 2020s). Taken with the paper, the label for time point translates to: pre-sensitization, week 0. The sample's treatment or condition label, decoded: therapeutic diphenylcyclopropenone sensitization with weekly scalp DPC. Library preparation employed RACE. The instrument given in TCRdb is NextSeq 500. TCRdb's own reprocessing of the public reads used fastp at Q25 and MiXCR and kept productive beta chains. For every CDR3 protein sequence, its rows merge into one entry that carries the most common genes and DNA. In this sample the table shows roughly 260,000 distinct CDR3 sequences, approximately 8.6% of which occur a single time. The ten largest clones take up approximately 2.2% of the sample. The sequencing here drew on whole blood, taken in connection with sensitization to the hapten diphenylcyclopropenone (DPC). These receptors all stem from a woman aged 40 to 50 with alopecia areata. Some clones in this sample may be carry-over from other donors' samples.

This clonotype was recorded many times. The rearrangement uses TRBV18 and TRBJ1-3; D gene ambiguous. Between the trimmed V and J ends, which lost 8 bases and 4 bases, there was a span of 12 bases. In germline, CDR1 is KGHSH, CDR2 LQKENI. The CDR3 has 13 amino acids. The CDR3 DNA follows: TGTGCCAGCGGGTCCCTGGCGGGAAACACCATATATTTT. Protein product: CASGSLAGNTIYF.

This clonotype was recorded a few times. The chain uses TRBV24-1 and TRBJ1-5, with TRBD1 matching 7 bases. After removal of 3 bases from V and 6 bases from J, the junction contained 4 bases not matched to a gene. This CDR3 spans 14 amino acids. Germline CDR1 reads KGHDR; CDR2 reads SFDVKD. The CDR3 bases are TGTGCCACCAGTGATCCTACAGGGGTTCAGCCCCAGCATTTT. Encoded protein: CATSDPTGVQPQHF.

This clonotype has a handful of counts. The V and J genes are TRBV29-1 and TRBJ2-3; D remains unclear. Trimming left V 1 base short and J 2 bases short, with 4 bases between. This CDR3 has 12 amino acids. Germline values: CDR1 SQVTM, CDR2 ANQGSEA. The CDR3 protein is CSVEVATDTQYF. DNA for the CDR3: TGCAGCGTTGAAGTAGCCACAGATACGCAGTATTTT.

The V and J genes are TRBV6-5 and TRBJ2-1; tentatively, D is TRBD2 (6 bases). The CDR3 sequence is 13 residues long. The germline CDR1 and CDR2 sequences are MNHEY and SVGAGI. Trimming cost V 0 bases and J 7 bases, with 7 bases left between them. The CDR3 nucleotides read TGTGCCAGCAGTTACTCCCTAGCGAATGAGCAGTTCTTC. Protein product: CASSYSLANEQFF.

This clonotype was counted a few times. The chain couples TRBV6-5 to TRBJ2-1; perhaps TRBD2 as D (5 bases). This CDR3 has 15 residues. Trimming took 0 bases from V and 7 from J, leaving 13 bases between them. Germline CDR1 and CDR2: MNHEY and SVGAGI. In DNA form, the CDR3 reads TGTGCCAGCAGTTACTCGAGAAGGAGCGGAAATGAGCAGTTCTTC. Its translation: CASSYSRRSGNEQFF.

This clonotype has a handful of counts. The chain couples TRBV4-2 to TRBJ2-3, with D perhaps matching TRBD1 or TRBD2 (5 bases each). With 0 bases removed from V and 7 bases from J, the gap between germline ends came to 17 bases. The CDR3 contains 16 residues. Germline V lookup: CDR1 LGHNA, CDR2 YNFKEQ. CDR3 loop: CASSQDWDPPRNTQYF. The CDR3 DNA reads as TGTGCCAGCAGCCAAGACTGGGACCCCCCCCGTAATACGCAGTATTTT.

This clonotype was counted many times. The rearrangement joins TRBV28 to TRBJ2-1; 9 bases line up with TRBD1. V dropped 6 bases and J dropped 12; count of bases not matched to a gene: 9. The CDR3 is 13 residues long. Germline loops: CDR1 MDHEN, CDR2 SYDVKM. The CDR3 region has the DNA TGTGCCAGCAGGCCGGGACAGGGATTTCGGCAGTTCTTC. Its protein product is CASRPGQGFRQFF.

The CDR3 reads CASTFGTSGNEQFF. The CDR3 DNA reads as TGTGCCAGCACCTTCGGGACTAGCGGGAATGAGCAGTTCTTC. The chain employs TRBV11-2 and TRBJ2-1; 12 nucleotides align to TRBD2. Germline CDR1 is SGHAT and CDR2 is FQNNGV. The CDR3 loop spans 14 amino acids. Losses at the gene ends were 7 bases for V and 7 bases for J; bases not matched to a gene: 5.

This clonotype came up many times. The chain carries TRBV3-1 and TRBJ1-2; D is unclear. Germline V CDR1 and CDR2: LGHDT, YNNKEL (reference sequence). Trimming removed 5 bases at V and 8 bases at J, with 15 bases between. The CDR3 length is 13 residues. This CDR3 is CASSWTAGAGYTF. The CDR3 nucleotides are TGTGCCAGCAGCTGGACGGCCGGAGCGGGCTACACCTTC.

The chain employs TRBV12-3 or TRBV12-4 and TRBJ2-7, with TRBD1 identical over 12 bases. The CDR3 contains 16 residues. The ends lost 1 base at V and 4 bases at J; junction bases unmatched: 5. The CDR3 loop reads CASSLVGTGGRYEQYF. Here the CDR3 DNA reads TGTGCCAGCAGTTTAGTGGGGACAGGGGGCCGTTACGAGCAGTACTTC.

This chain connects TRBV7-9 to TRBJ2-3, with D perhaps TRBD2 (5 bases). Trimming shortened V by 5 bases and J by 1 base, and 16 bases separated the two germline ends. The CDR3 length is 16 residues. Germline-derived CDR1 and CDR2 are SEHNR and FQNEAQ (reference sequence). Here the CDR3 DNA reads TGTGCCAGCAGCGAGGGCGCGGTGAGGCGCACAGATACGCAGTATTTT. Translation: CASSEGAVRRTDTQYF.

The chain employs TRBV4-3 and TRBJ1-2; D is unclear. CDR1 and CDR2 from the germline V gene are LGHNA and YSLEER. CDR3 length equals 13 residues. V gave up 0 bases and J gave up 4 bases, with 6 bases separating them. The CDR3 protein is CASSQENSYGYTF. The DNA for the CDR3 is TGCGCCAGCAGCCAAGAAAATAGCTATGGCTACACCTTC.

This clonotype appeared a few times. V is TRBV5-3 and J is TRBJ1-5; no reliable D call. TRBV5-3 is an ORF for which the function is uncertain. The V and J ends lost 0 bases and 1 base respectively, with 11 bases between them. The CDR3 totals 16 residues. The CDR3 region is CARSLEPGLSNQPQHF. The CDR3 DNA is TGTGCCAGAAGCTTGGAACCGGGTTTGAGCAATCAGCCCCAGCATTTT.

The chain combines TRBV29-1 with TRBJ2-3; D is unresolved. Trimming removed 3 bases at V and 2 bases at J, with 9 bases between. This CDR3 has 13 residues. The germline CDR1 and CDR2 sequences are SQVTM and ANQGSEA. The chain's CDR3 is CSVESQNTDTQYF. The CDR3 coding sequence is TGCAGCGTTGAGTCCCAGAACACAGATACGCAGTATTTT.

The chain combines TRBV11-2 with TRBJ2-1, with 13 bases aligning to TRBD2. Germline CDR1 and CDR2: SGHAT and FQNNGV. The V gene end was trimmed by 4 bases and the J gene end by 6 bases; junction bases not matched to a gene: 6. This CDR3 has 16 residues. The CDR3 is CASSSRTSGGPNEQFF. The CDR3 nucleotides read TGTGCCAGCAGCTCGCGGACTAGCGGGGGTCCCAATGAGCAGTTCTTC.

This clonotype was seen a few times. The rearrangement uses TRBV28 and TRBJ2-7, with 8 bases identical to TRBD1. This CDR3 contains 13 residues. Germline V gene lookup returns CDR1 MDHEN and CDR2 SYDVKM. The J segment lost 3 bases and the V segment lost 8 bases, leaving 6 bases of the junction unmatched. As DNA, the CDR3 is TGTGCCAGCGGACAGGGACACGGCTACGAGCAGTACTTC. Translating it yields CASGQGHGYEQYF.

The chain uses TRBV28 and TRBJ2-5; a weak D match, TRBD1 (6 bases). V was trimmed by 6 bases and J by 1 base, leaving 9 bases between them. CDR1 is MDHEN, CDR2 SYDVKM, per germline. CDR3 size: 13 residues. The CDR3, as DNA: TGTGCCAGCAGCGACAGGTTCCAAGAGACCCAGTACTTC. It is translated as CASSDRFQETQYF.

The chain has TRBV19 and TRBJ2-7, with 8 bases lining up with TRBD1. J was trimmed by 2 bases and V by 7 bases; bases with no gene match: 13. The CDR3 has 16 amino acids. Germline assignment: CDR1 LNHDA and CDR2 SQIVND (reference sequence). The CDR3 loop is CASTPTRTGRPYEQYF. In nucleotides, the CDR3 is TGTGCCAGTACCCCCACTCGGACAGGGAGGCCCTACGAGCAGTACTTC.

Here the CDR3 DNA reads TGCGCCAGCAGCAGGGAGCGACAGGGTTCCTCTGGAAACACCATATATTTT. Protein product: CASSRERQGSSGNTIYF. This chain joins TRBV5-1 and TRBJ1-3; TRBD1 aligns across 7 bases. Per the germline V gene, CDR1 is SGHRS and CDR2 is YFSETQ. With V trimmed by 4 bases and J by 0 bases, 10 bases remained unmatched. This CDR3 is 17 amino acids long.

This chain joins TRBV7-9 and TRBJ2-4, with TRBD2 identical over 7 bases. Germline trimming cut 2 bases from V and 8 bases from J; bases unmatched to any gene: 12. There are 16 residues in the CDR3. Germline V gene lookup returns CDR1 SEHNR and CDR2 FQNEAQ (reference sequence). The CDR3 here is CASSLPRGRASDIQYF. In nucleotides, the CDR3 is TGTGCCAGCAGCTTACCCCGAGGGAGGGCCTCGGACATTCAGTACTTC.

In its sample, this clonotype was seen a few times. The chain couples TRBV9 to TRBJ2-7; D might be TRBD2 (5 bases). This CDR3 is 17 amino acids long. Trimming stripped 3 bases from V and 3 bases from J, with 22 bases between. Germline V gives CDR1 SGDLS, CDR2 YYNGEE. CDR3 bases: TGTGCCAGCAGCGCGGGCCAAAGCGGACGGATAAACTACGAGCAGTACTTC. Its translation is CASSAGQSGRINYEQYF.

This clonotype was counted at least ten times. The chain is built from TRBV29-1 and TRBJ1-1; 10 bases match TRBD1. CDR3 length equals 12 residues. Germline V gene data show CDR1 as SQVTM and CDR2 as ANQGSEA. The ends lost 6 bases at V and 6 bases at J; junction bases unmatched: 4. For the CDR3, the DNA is TGCAGCGTGCCGGGACAGGGGCCTGAAGCTTTCTTT. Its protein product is CSVPGQGPEAFF.

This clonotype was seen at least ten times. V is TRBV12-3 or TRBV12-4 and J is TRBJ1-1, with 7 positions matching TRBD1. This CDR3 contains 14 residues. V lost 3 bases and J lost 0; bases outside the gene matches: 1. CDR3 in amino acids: CASSLTGLNTEAFF. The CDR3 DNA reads TGTGCCAGCAGTTTGACAGGGTTGAACACTGAAGCTTTCTTT.

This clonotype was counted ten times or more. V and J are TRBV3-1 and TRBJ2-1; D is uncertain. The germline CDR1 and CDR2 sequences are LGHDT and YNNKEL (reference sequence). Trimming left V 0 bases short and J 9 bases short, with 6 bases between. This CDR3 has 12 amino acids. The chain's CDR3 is CASSQEFREQFF. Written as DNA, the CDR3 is TGTGCCAGCAGCCAAGAGTTTCGTGAGCAGTTCTTC.

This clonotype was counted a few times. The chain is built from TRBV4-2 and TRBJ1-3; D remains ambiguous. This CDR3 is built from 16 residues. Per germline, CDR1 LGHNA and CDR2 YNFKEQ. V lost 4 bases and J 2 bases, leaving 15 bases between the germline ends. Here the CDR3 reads CASSPTIQGPGNTIYF. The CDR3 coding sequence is TGTGCCAGCAGCCCAACGATCCAAGGGCCTGGAAACACCATATATTTT.

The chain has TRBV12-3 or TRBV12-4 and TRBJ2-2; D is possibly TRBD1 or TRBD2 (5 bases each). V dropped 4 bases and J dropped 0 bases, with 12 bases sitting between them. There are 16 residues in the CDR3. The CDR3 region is CASSSYSGPNTGELFF. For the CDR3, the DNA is TGTGCCAGCAGTTCGTATTCGGGGCCGAACACCGGGGAGCTGTTTTTT.